The rows below give T cell receptor beta chains drawn from one sample of a study of metastatic and nonmetastatic thyroid tumors. TCRdb recomputed clones from the PCR reads via MiXCR. The sample yields approximately 30,000 clones, 15% seen once. Source material: blood. The receptors were gathered from a male donor with papillary thyroid cancer or a benign thyroid nodule (not recorded which). Some clones in this sample may be carry-over from other donors' samples. Each CDR3 is given with its conserved first and last residue. The D gene is left open where the match is weak. Size is stated for part of the rows, as once, few or many counts, or as a class when the clone is expanded.

size	V	J	D	DNA	CDR3
few	TRBV7-2	TRBJ2-7	TRBD1	TGTGCCAGCAGCTCCGAGACAGGGGGTTCCTACGAGCAGTACTTC	CASSSETGGSYEQYF
-	TRBV5-6	TRBJ2-2	-	TGTGCCAGCAGCTTGGCACTTGGGGGCGGGACCGGGGAGCTGTTTTTT	CASSLALGGGTGELFF
many	TRBV3-1	TRBJ1-1	-	TGTGCCAGCAGCCAAATTGGGGTAAACACTGAAGCTTTCTTT	CASSQIGVNTEAFF
-	TRBV12-3/TRBV12-4	TRBJ2-7	-	TGTGCCAGCAGCCCCCCAAACGAATACTACGAGCAGTACTTC	CASSPPNEYYEQYF
-	TRBV30	TRBJ2-1	-	TGTGCCTGGCGGACTTCCTACAATGAGCAGTTCTTC	CAWRTSYNEQFF
-	TRBV3-1	TRBJ2-7	-	TGTGCCAGCAGCCAAGAGGGGAAGCTATCATACGAGCAGTACTTC	CASSQEGKLSYEQYF
many	TRBV24-1	TRBJ2-7	TRBD2	TGTGCCACCGCATCGGGACCTAGCGGGACTTGGGACGCCTACGAGCAGTACTTC	CATASGPSGTWDAYEQYF
many	TRBV27	TRBJ1-5	-	TGTGCCAGCAGTAAGAGCCCATATAGCAATCAGCCCCAGCATTTT	CASSKSPYSNQPQHF
-	TRBV11-2	TRBJ1-2	-	TGTGCCAGCAGCTTAGGGCCTGTGGATGGCTACACCTTC	CASSLGPVDGYTF
many	TRBV6-6	TRBJ2-2	-	TGTGCCAGCAGTTACAACCTGAACACCGGGGAGCTGTTTTTT	CASSYNLNTGELFF
-	TRBV5-1	TRBJ1-1	-	TGCGCCAGCAGCTTCTCGGTCCAAATGAACACTGAAGCTTTCTTT	CASSFSVQMNTEAFF
few	TRBV6-5	TRBJ1-6	-	TGTGCCAGCATTTGGAGGTGGAGGGCTAATTCACCCCCCCACTTT	CASIWRWRANSPPHF
many	TRBV30	TRBJ2-3	TRBD2	TGTGCCTGGAGTGTACGGAATGGCGGGAGATCGGATACGCAGTATTTT	CAWSVRNGGRSDTQYF
once	TRBV11-1	TRBJ2-7	-	TGTGCCAGCAGCCGCGGGTCGGGGGTATGGTACGAGCAGTACTTC	CASSRGSGVWYEQYF
many	TRBV4-1	TRBJ1-2	-	TGCGCCAGCAGCCATGAAAGCAGGGCTCATGGCTACACCTTC	CASSHESRAHGYTF
many	TRBV7-8	TRBJ2-2	-	TGTGCCAGCAGCGCGCGACAGAGCCCGAACACCGGGGGGCTGTTTTTT	CASSARQSPNTGGLFF
many	TRBV9	TRBJ2-5	-	TGTGCCAGCAGCGTAGATAGATCTTGGGAGACCCAGTACTTC	CASSVDRSWETQYF
many	TRBV7-9	TRBJ2-2	-	TGTGCCAGCAGCCCAGAGAACACCGGGGAGCTGTTTTTT	CASSPENTGELFF
-	TRBV15	TRBJ1-2	-	TGTGCCACCAGCAGAGACACACAGGGTGGCTACACCTTC	CATSRDTQGGYTF
medium-sized	TRBV6-1	TRBJ2-7	-	TGTGCCACCTCCCCCCCCCGGGCTAATCCCGGAGAGCAGTACTTC	CATSPPRANPGEQYF
once	TRBV20-1	TRBJ2-3	-	TGCAGTGCTAGCGGGAGAACAGATACGCAGTATTTT	CSASGRTDTQYF
many	TRBV7-9	TRBJ2-5	-	TGTGCCAGCAGCTCCCCCGGAGGGGAGACCCAGTACTTC	CASSSPGGETQYF
many	TRBV9	TRBJ2-1	-	TGTGCCAGCAGCGTAGAGGGGAACAGCGAGCAGTTCTTC	CASSVEGNSEQFF
few	TRBV19	TRBJ2-2	TRBD1	TGTGCCAGTAGTGACAGGGGGCGAGGCGGGGAGCTGTTTTTT	CASSDRGRGGELFF
many	TRBV5-4	TRBJ2-7	TRBD1	TGTGCCAGCACCACGGACAGGGGGGGAGGGGCCTACGAGCAGTACTTC	CASTTDRGGGAYEQYF
many	TRBV7-2	TRBJ1-2	-	TGTGCCAGCAGCCAGCTGGCAGGTAACTATGGCTACACCTTC	CASSQLAGNYGYTF
-	TRBV7-8	TRBJ2-7	-	TGTGCCAGCAGCTTAGAGGCTGCCGACGATCAGTACTTC	CASSLEAADDQYF
-	TRBV2	TRBJ2-2	TRBD1	TGTGCCAGCATGGACAGGGCGCGCTGCACCGGGGAGCTGTTTTTT	CASMDRARCTGELFF
many	TRBV12-3/TRBV12-4	TRBJ2-7	-	TGTGCCAGCAGCCTAGAGGGTGGAAGCTCCTACGAGCAGTACTTC	CASSLEGGSSYEQYF
many	TRBV10-3	TRBJ1-1	-	TGTGCCAGCGCCCGGGAGGCCACTGAAGCTTTCTTT	CASAREATEAFF
large	TRBV5-1	TRBJ2-7	TRBD2	TGCGCCAGCAGCGCAGCGGGGGGCCTCTTCTACGAGCAGTACTTC	CASSAAGGLFYEQYF
many	TRBV12-3/TRBV12-4	TRBJ2-1	TRBD2	TGTGCCAGCAGCCGAAAAGCGGGAGGGCAATACAATGAGCAGTTCTTC	CASSRKAGGQYNEQFF
few	TRBV6-1	TRBJ2-7	TRBD2	TGTGCCAGCAGTACTAGCGGGGGGCAATACTACGAGCAGTACTTC	CASSTSGGQYYEQYF
-	TRBV11-2	TRBJ2-1	TRBD2	TGTGCCAACAGCTTAGGTGTACTAGCGGTAAATGAGCAGTTCTTC	CANSLGVLAVNEQFF
few	TRBV27	TRBJ1-1	-	TGTGCCAGCAGTCCACTCGGGTCCTCCCGAGCCTTCTTT	CASSPLGSSRAFF
many	TRBV6-1	TRBJ2-7	-	TGTGCCAGTTCCTTGGGGGCTGCCTACGAGCAGTACTTC	CASSLGAAYEQYF
many	TRBV6-1	TRBJ1-5	-	TGTGCCAGCACCAACCTATTTGATCAGCCCCAGCATTTT	CASTNLFDQPQHF
-	TRBV6-2/TRBV6-3	TRBJ2-1	TRBD1	TGTGCCAGCAGCTTGGGGACAGGGATTCCCGGGGAGCTGTTCTTC	CASSLGTGIPGELFF
many	TRBV20-1	TRBJ2-5	-	TGCAGTGCTAGAGATATGGTGGAGGGGGGGCCCCAAGAGACCCAGTACTTC	CSARDMVEGGPQETQYF
many	TRBV2	TRBJ1-5	-	TGTGCCAGCGCGGCAGGGAACGTTGGCGATCAGCCCCAGCATTTT	CASAAGNVGDQPQHF
many	TRBV24-1	TRBJ2-1	TRBD2	TGTGCCACCAGTGATCCAGGACTAGCGGGAGTTGATGAGCAGTTCTTC	CATSDPGLAGVDEQFF
many	TRBV2	TRBJ2-3	-	TGTGCCAGCAGTGAAGGAGATACGCAGTATTTT	CASSEGDTQYF
many	TRBV12-3/TRBV12-4	TRBJ1-1	-	TGTGCCAGCAGCCCGGACAGTTTCACTGAAGCTTTCTTT	CASSPDSFTEAFF
many	TRBV3-1	TRBJ2-4	-	TGTGCCAGCAGCCAAGCAGGGAGCAAAAACATTCAGTACTTC	CASSQAGSKNIQYF
many	TRBV30	TRBJ1-1	-	TGTGCCTGGAGTGTAGGGCAGGGGAACACTGAAGCTTTCTTT	CAWSVGQGNTEAFF
many	TRBV9	TRBJ2-7	-	TGTGCCAGCAGCGTAGGCGGGGGTAACAGGGGGAACGAGCAGTACTTC	CASSVGGGNRGNEQYF
many	TRBV10-3	TRBJ1-1	TRBD1	TGTGCCGTACACAGGGGGCCAGGCACTGAAGCTTTCTTT	CAVHRGPGTEAFF
once	TRBV6-1	TRBJ1-1	-	TGTGCCAGCAGTCCTTTGAAGGACGGGACTGAAGCTTTCTTT	CASSPLKDGTEAFF
many	TRBV24-1	TRBJ2-5	TRBD2	TGTGCCACCAGTGATTCGGGGGGGACGGAGACCCAGTACTTC	CATSDSGGTETQYF
many	TRBV20-1	TRBJ2-7	-	TGCAGTTCCGTCCGGGAAACCTCCTACGAGCAGTACTTC	CSSVRETSYEQYF
-	TRBV18	TRBJ2-3	-	TGTGCCAGCTCACCACTGAGTGGGGGCCCCGACGATACGCAGTATTTT	CASSPLSGGPDDTQYF
-	TRBV9	TRBJ1-6	-	TGTGCCAGCAGCCCCGATGGCACGTCTTTTAGCGATAATTCACCCCTCCACTTT	CASSPDGTSFSDNSPLHF